These 26 T cell receptor beta chains share one sample of origin, sequenced in a study of blood T cell repertoires in COVID-19. Sequencing used immunoSEQ multiplex PCR; TCRdb keeps in-frame clones, though not all of them. Here the sample spans 300,000 or so clones, 80% to 95% being singletons. The source material was PBMCs or T cells enriched from blood (not recorded which). These receptors were collected from a woman in her 30s who had recovered from COVID-19.

This chain uses TRBV4-1 with TRBJ2-7; 13 bases are shared with TRBD2. The CDR3 has 16 residues. The V gene's germline CDR1 is MGHRA and CDR2 YSYEKL. V shed 2 bases and J 2 bases; nucleotides not matched to a gene: 3. CDR3 in DNA: TGCGCCAGCAGCCAACTCGGGACTAGCGGGACCTACGAGCAGTACTTC. Translating it yields CASSQLGTSGTYEQYF.

The chain couples TRBV7-9 to TRBJ1-1; TRBD1 might be the D (5 bases). V was cut by 11 bases and J by 1 base, with 11 bases left in between. In germline, CDR1 is SEHNR, CDR2 FQNEAQ (reference sequence). There are 12 residues in the CDR3. The CDR3 DNA reads as TGTGCCGGGGCAGGGTGGAACACTGAAGCTTTCTTT. It translates to CAGAGWNTEAFF. Looking up the rest from reference TRBV7-9 and TRBJ1-1 gives the full variable domain: DTGVSQNPRHKITKRGQNVTFRCDPISEHNRLYWYRQTLGQGPEFLTYFQNEAQLEKSRLLSDRFSAERPKGSFSTLEIQRTEQGDSAMYLCAGAGWNTEAFFGQGTRLTVV.

The CDR3: CASSPRKGGQRNEQFF. The CDR3 nucleotides are TGTGCCAGCAGCCCTAGAAAGGGGGGACAGAGGAACGAGCAGTTCTTC. V and J are TRBV7-2 and TRBJ2-1, with D perhaps matching TRBD1 (7 bases). Trimming removed 5 bases at V and 10 bases at J, with 24 bases between. CDR1 is SGHTA, CDR2 FQGNSA, per germline. The CDR3 has 16 residues.

This clone was observed once. The rearrangement uses TRBV5-1 and TRBJ2-5, with 10 positions matching TRBD1. The length of the CDR3 is 16 residues. J lost 3 bases, V lost 4 bases, and 9 bases had no gene match. CDR1 and CDR2 (germline): SGHRS, YFSETQ. CDR3 in amino acids: CASSILRDRGEETQYF. CDR3 sequence (DNA): TGCGCCAGCAGCATACTCCGGGACAGGGGAGAAGAGACCCAGTACTTC.

This chain uses TRBV30 with TRBJ2-5; unclear D gene. The V gene's germline CDR1 is GTSNPN and CDR2 SVGIG (reference sequence). The CDR3 spans 13 residues. The V and J ends lost 0 bases and 3 bases respectively, with 8 bases between them. The CDR3 DNA is TGTGCCTGGAGTGTCATCGGAGAAGAGACCCAGTACTTC. Protein product: CAWSVIGEETQYF.

The chain links TRBV7-9 to TRBJ2-1, with TRBD1 matching 9 bases. From germline, CDR1 is SEHNR and CDR2 FQNEAQ (reference sequence). The CDR3 contains 16 residues. The V and J ends lost 5 bases and 4 bases, in that order; junction bases with no gene match: 9. The CDR3 protein is CASSTSGTGQYNEQFF. The CDR3 DNA sequence: TGTGCCAGCAGCACTTCCGGGACAGGGCAATACAATGAGCAGTTCTTC.

This clone occurred once. The chain carries TRBV6-1 and TRBJ1-5; D remains ambiguous. The V end was cut by 2 bases, the J end by 7 bases, with 18 bases between. Germline-derived CDR1 and CDR2 are MNHNS and SASEGT. The CDR3 has 16 residues. CDR3 residues: CASSEYGGTAYQPQHF. DNA for the CDR3: TGTGCCAGCAGTGAATACGGCGGAACGGCGTACCAGCCCCAGCATTTT.

The V gene is TRBV9, the J gene TRBJ2-3; unclear D gene. The CDR3 is 15 amino acids. The V gene's germline CDR1 is SGDLS and CDR2 YYNGEE. Trimming removed 4 bases at V and 0 bases at J, with 12 bases between. CDR3 nucleotide sequence: TGTGCCAGCAGCCCTGAGATAGTTAGCACAGATACGCAGTATTTT. Amino acids: CASSPEIVSTDTQYF.

V gene TRBV4-3 combines with J gene TRBJ1-1; D gene uncertain. Trimming stripped 0 bases from V and 3 bases from J, with 11 bases between. The CDR3 sequence is 15 residues long. From germline, CDR1 is LGHNA and CDR2 YSLEER. Here the CDR3 reads CASSQEKFEDTEAFF. CDR3 nucleotide sequence: TGCGCCAGCAGCCAAGAGAAGTTCGAGGACACTGAAGCTTTCTTT.

The chain has TRBV7-2 and TRBJ2-1; maybe TRBD2 (6 bases). The germline V and J ends were trimmed by 2 bases and 2 bases, with 13 bases remaining between them. CDR3 size: 16 residues. Germline V gives CDR1 SGHTA, CDR2 FQGNSA. CDR3 amino acids: CASSLKIRGTYNEQFF. The CDR3 DNA reads as TGTGCCAGCAGCTTAAAGATTCGGGGGACCTACAATGAGCAGTTCTTC.

This clone was recorded a few times. The chain joins TRBV28 to TRBJ1-1; 7 nucleotides align to TRBD1. This CDR3 has 15 amino acids. J gave up 0 bases and V 6 bases, and 7 bases lay outside the gene matches. Germline CDR1 is MDHEN and CDR2 is SYDVKM. Here the CDR3 reads CASSKGDSMNTEAFF. CDR3 sequence (DNA): TGTGCCAGCAGCAAGGGGGACAGCATGAACACTGAAGCTTTCTTT.

The V call is TRBV6-1, the J call TRBJ2-2; TRBD2 matches at 7 bases. The germline CDR1 and CDR2 sequences are MNHNS and SASEGT. The length of the CDR3 is 15 residues. V was pared by 3 bases and J by 4 bases, with 5 bases of the junction left unmatched. The CDR3 reads CASSDMGGSTGELFF. The CDR3 nucleotides are TGTGCCAGCAGTGATATGGGAGGGAGCACCGGGGAGCTGTTTTTT.

The count of this clone is one. Other DNA sequences in this specimen translate into the identical CDR3. J is TRBJ2-7 and V is TRBV5-1; D may be TRBD2 (6 bases). Germline V CDR1 and CDR2: SGHRS, YFSETQ. Trimming took 3 bases from V and 0 from J, leaving 10 bases between them. The CDR3 extends over 14 amino acids. The CDR3 region is CASSSTGSSYEQYF. In DNA, the CDR3 is TGCGCCAGCAGCTCAACCGGGAGCTCCTACGAGCAGTACTTC.

The V call is TRBV19, the J call TRBJ2-2; no clear D gene. V was shortened by 10 bases and J by 3 bases, with 27 bases between the two germline ends. The CDR3 spans 18 residues. Germline V gives CDR1 LNHDA, CDR2 SQIVND (reference sequence). CDR3: CATTKAPQRRRDTGELFF. The CDR3 DNA sequence: TGTGCCACTACAAAGGCCCCTCAGCGCCGGAGAGACACCGGGGAGCTGTTTTTT.

J is TRBJ2-7 and V is TRBV28; 7 nucleotides align to TRBD2. The ends lost 8 bases at V and 3 bases at J; junction bases unmatched: 16. The CDR3 totals 16 residues. From germline, CDR1 is MDHEN and CDR2 SYDVKM. Here the CDR3 DNA reads TGTGCCAGCCGCCCCCTCATCGAGGCTAGCGGCTACGAGCAGTACTTC. Translating gives CASRPLIEASGYEQYF.

The chain has TRBV7-9 and TRBJ1-1, with D uncertain. There are 13 residues in the CDR3. Trimming removed 5 bases at V and 6 bases at J, with 13 bases between. Germline V gene sequence: CDR1 SEHNR, CDR2 FQNEAQ (reference sequence). This chain's CDR3 is CASSLVERAEAFF. In DNA form, the CDR3 reads TGTGCCAGCAGCCTTGTCGAACGCGCTGAAGCTTTCTTT.

The chain links TRBV7-9 to TRBJ1-1; unclear D gene. V was clipped by 7 bases and J by 6 bases, with 12 bases between them. Looked up from germline, CDR1 is SEHNR and CDR2 is FQNEAQ (reference sequence). This CDR3 comprises 12 residues. Written as DNA, the CDR3 is TGTGCCAGCATCGGGAGTGACCCTGAAGCTTTCTTT. Translated, it gives CASIGSDPEAFF.

This chain joins TRBV28 and TRBJ1-6; D is perhaps TRBD1 (6 bases). CDR1 is MDHEN and CDR2 is SYDVKM in the germline V gene. The CDR3 covers 18 residues. V dropped 6 bases and J dropped 7 bases, with 25 bases sitting between them. The DNA for the CDR3 is TGTGCCAGCAGCCCAACTTACTTACCGGGACATGGGAATTCACCCCTCCACTTT. Encoded protein: CASSPTYLPGHGNSPLHF.

The chain uses TRBV28 and TRBJ2-1; 7 nucleotides align to TRBD2. Germline V gene lookup returns CDR1 MDHEN and CDR2 SYDVKM. The CDR3 runs 16 residues. Trimming took 5 bases from V and 0 from J; bases not matched to a gene: 7. The CDR3 sequence: CASSPGGRISYNEQFF. DNA of the CDR3: TGTGCCAGCAGTCCGGGGGGACGGATCTCCTACAATGAGCAGTTCTTC.

This rearrangement joins TRBV30 to TRBJ1-4; D is unclear. Trimming shortened V by 3 bases and J by 0 bases, and 14 bases separated the two germline ends. From germline, CDR1 is GTSNPN and CDR2 SVGIG (reference sequence). This CDR3 region has 16 residues. The chain's CDR3 is CAWSLAGIPTNEKLFF. CDR3 sequence (DNA): TGTGCCTGGAGCCTGGCGGGAATCCCAACTAATGAAAAACTGTTTTTT.

J is TRBJ2-7 and V is TRBV9; 15 bases map to TRBD2. V was clipped by 3 bases and J by 2 bases; unmatched bases: 6. The CDR3 length is 17 residues. Germline CDR1 reads SGDLS; CDR2 reads YYNGEE. The CDR3 DNA reads as TGTGCCAGCAGCGGGGAGGGGACTAGCGGGAGGCCCTACGAGCAGTACTTC. The encoded protein is CASSGEGTSGRPYEQYF.

This rearrangement joins TRBV5-4 to TRBJ2-7; TRBD1 aligns across 9 bases. J lost 3 bases, V lost 4 bases, and 5 bases had no gene match. CDR3 length: 14 amino acids. Per the germline V gene, CDR1 is SGHNT and CDR2 is YYREEE (reference sequence). The CDR3: CASSVTGGGYEQYF. CDR3 in DNA: TGTGCCAGCAGCGTTACAGGGGGCGGCTACGAGCAGTACTTC.

This chain joins TRBV28 and TRBJ1-2; unclear D gene. V gave up 5 bases and J gave up 4 bases, with 14 bases separating them. Per the germline V gene, CDR1 is MDHEN and CDR2 is SYDVKM. The CDR3 is made up of 14 amino acids. The CDR3 region has the DNA TGTGCCAGCAGTCCCCAAGGGAGTCTCTATGGCTACACCTTC. This translates into CASSPQGSLYGYTF.

This clone was seen a single time. This chain uses TRBV7-8 with TRBJ1-2; TRBD1 matches 9 bases. The CDR3 runs to 13 residues. Trimming at V came to 5 bases and at J to 6 bases, leaving 4 bases not matched to a gene. The germline V gene has CDR1 SGHVS and CDR2 FQNEAQ. CDR3 sequence: CASSLGTGHGYTF. The DNA of the CDR3 is TGTGCCAGCAGCCTCGGGACAGGGCATGGCTACACCTTC.

This clone has a single count. V gene TRBV7-9 combines with J gene TRBJ2-1; 8 bases agree with TRBD1. V gave up 2 bases and J gave up 4 bases; unmatched junction bases: 4. This CDR3 has 15 residues. Germline V lookup: CDR1 SEHNR, CDR2 FQNEAQ (reference sequence). This CDR3 reads CASSLQQGEYNEQFF. DNA for the CDR3: TGTGCCAGCAGCTTACAACAGGGGGAATACAATGAGCAGTTCTTC. Filled out from reference TRBV7-9 and TRBJ2-1, the complete variable domain reads DTGVSQNPRHKITKRGQNVTFRCDPISEHNRLYWYRQTLGQGPEFLTYFQNEAQLEKSRLLSDRFSAERPKGSFSTLEIQRTEQGDSAMYLCASSLQQGEYNEQFFGPGTRLTVL.

J is TRBJ2-1 and V is TRBV5-4; 8 positions match TRBD1. Germline V lookup: CDR1 SGHNT, CDR2 YYREEE (reference sequence). This CDR3 contains 15 residues. Trimming cost V 5 bases and J 7 bases; bases outside gene matches: 11. The CDR3 spells CASRVGQVGENEQFF. CDR3 DNA: TGTGCCAGCAGGGTGGGACAGGTGGGGGAGAATGAGCAGTTCTTC. The full variable domain, in which reference TRBV5-4 and TRBJ2-1 provide the parts outside the CDR3, is ETGVTQSPTHLIKTRGQQVTLRCSSQSGHNTVSWYQQALGQGPQFIFQYYREEENGRGNFPPRFSGLQFPNYSSELNVNALELDDSALYLCASRVGQVGENEQFFGPGTRLTVL.